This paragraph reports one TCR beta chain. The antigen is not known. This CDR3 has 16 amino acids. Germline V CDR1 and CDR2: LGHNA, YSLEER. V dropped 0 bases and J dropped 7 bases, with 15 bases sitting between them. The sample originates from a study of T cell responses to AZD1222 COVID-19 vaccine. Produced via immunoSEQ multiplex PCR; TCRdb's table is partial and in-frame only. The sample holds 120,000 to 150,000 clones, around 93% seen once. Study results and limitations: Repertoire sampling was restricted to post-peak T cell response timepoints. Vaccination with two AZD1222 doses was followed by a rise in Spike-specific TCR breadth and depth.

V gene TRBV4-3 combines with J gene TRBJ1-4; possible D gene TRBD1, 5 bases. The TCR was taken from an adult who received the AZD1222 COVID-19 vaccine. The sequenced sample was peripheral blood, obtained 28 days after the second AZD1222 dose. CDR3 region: CASSQDRAEGSEKLFF. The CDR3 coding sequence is TGCGCCAGCAGCCAAGATCGGGCAGAGGGGAGTGAAAAACTGTTTTTT.